This is a list of T cell receptor beta chains from one sample in a study of shared clonotypes between healthy human individuals. Assay: immunoSEQ multiplex PCR; the TCRdb copy retains only in-frame clones and omits some. This table holds millions of clones, 85% to 95% found once. Sample: naive CD4+ T cells from PBMCs. The receptors stem from a young man in good health. Some clones in this sample may be carry-over from other donors' samples. Both conserved end residues are part of each CDR3. A D gene is named only where the DNA matches it firmly. Only part of the rows carry a size: once, few, many, or a class if the clone is expanded.

length: 17
J: TRBJ2-2
D: -
size: -
V: TRBV5-1
CDR3: CASSFDRRVANTGELFF
DNA: TGCGCCAGCAGCTTTGACAGGAGAGTTGCGAACACCGGGGAGCTGTTTTTT

length: 14
J: TRBJ1-1
D: -
size: -
V: TRBV18
CDR3: CASSPPAGAEGAFF
DNA: TGTGCCAGCTCACCACCGGCTGGGGCGGAAGGAGCTTTCTTT

length: 14
J: TRBJ2-7
D: TRBD1
size: -
V: TRBV7-9
CDR3: CASSSPGQGYEQYF
DNA: TGTGCCAGCAGCTCGCCGGGACAGGGGTACGAGCAGTACTTC

length: 15
J: TRBJ2-1
D: TRBD2
size: -
V: TRBV10-2
CDR3: CASSAGTSGYNEQFF
DNA: TGCGCCAGCAGTGCGGGGACTAGCGGTTACAATGAGCAGTTCTTC

length: 17
J: TRBJ2-2
D: TRBD2
size: -
V: TRBV7-3
CDR3: CASSPRRTSGNTGELFF
DNA: TGTGCCAGCAGCCCCCGACGCACTAGCGGGAACACCGGGGAGCTGTTTTTT

length: 14
J: TRBJ2-7
D: TRBD1
size: -
V: TRBV10-3
CDR3: CASEPGQGAYEQYF
DNA: TGTGCCAGCGAACCGGGACAGGGGGCCTACGAGCAGTACTTC

length: 14
J: TRBJ2-1
D: -
size: -
V: TRBV29-1
CDR3: CSVAGRLSGNEQFF
DNA: TGCAGCGTTGCGGGACGCTTAAGTGGAAATGAGCAGTTCTTC

length: 17
J: TRBJ1-1
D: -
size: -
V: TRBV5-4
CDR3: CASSNLLTGTMNTEAFF
DNA: TGTGCCAGCAGCAACCTTTTGACAGGTACTATGAACACTGAAGCTTTCTTT

length: 13
J: TRBJ1-4
D: -
size: -
V: TRBV7-9
CDR3: CASEGETFEKLFF
DNA: TGTGCCAGCGAGGGAGAGACATTCGAAAAACTGTTTTTT

length: 13
J: TRBJ1-5
D: TRBD1
size: -
V: TRBV28
CDR3: CASSYRGYQPQHF
DNA: TGTGCCAGCAGTTACAGGGGTTATCAGCCCCAGCATTTT

length: 16
J: TRBJ2-1
D: TRBD1
size: once
V: TRBV5-4
CDR3: CASSPGTGGAYNEQFF
DNA: TGTGCCAGCAGCCCAGGGACAGGGGGCGCCTACAATGAGCAGTTCTTC

length: 15
J: TRBJ1-1
D: -
size: -
V: TRBV18
CDR3: CASSPRREGHTEAFF
DNA: TGTGCCAGCTCACCTCGGAGGGAGGGGCACACTGAAGCTTTCTTT

length: 12
J: TRBJ1-1
D: -
size: -
V: TRBV18
CDR3: CASSIPRGEAFF
DNA: TGTGCCAGCTCGATCCCCCGGGGTGAAGCTTTCTTT

length: 15
J: TRBJ2-2
D: -
size: -
V: TRBV9
CDR3: CASSVSKGTTGELFF
DNA: TGTGCCAGCAGCGTAAGTAAGGGAACGACCGGGGAGCTGTTTTTT

length: 15
J: TRBJ1-5
D: -
size: -
V: TRBV28
CDR3: CASTPSGGRNQPQHF
DNA: TGTGCCAGCACCCCATCGGGGGGCAGGAATCAGCCCCAGCATTTT

length: 15
J: TRBJ2-6
D: -
size: once
V: TRBV28
CDR3: CASSVPGSGANVLTF
DNA: TGTGCCAGCAGTGTCCCCGGGTCTGGGGCCAACGTCCTGACTTTC

length: 13
J: TRBJ1-2
D: -
size: -
V: TRBV27
CDR3: CASRMTGSGGYTF
DNA: TGTGCCAGCAGGATGACAGGATCGGGTGGCTACACCTTC

length: 14
J: TRBJ2-2
D: -
size: -
V: TRBV27
CDR3: CASSFQGNTGELFF
DNA: TGTGCCAGCAGTTTCCAGGGGAACACCGGGGAGCTGTTTTTT